This TCR beta chain was identified during a study of blood T cells in healthy people across ages. Study-wide results and caveats: PBMCs were not sorted, which prevented a conclusive comparison of naive versus antigen-experienced cells. Long-lived donors exceeded aged donors in naive CD4+ cells and diversity.

The CDR3 is 16 amino acids. CDR1 and CDR2 from the germline V gene are SGHTS and YDEGEE. The ends lost 4 bases at V and 2 bases at J; junction bases unmatched: 8. As for this clonotype: Its specificity is not known.

Through a sample-barcoded 5' primer and a J-beta primer mix, a second PCR was run for roughly 7 to 11 cycles. From the 5' RACE reads, TCRdb called clonotypes with MiXCR, one entry per CDR3 protein. The sample holds 720,000 or so distinct CDR3 sequences, less than 45% seen once. This receptor was identified in an elderly man in good health. The chain combines TRBV5-8 with TRBJ2-5; 10 bases line up with TRBD2. The specimen was blood. CDR3 region: CASSRIGSGGQETQYF. The CDR3, as DNA: TGTGCCAGCAGCCGGATTGGTAGCGGGGGGCAAGAGACCCAGTACTTC.